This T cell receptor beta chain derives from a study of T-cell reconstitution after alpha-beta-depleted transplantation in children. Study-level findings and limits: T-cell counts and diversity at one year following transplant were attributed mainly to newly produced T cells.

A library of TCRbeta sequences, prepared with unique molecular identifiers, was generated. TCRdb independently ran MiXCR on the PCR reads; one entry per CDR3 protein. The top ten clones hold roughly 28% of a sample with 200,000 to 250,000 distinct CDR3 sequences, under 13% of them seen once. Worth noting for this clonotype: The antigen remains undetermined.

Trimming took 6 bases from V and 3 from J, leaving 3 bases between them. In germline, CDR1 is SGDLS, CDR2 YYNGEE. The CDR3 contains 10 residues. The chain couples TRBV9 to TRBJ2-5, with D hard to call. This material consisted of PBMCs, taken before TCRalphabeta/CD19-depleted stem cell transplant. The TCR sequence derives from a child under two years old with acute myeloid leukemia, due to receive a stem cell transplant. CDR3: CASMEETQYF. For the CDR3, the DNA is TGTGCCAGCATGGAAGAGACCCAGTACTTC.